These 15 T cell receptor beta chains were all obtained from the same sample, sequenced in a study of shared clonotypes between healthy human individuals. Sequencing used immunoSEQ multiplex PCR; TCRdb keeps in-frame clones, though not all of them. The table records around 2,000,000 clones, about 95% of them present only once. Naive CD8 isolation took CD45RO-negative cells positively selected for CCR7 and excluded terminally differentiated effector memory CD45RA+ cells. Sequencing was done on a sample of naive CD8+ T cells sorted from blood. The receptors were sampled from a man younger than 35 in good health.

Comments on this clone: The sample holds other DNA sequences that translate to the same CDR3. The chain has TRBV7-9 and TRBJ1-2; tentative D call: TRBD1 (5 bases). CDR1 is SEHNR and CDR2 is FQNEAQ in the germline V gene (reference sequence). Between the trimmed V and J ends, which lost 3 bases and 6 bases, there was a span of 8 bases. This CDR3 comprises 12 residues. The CDR3 nucleotides are TGTGCCAGCAGCTTCCAGGGTAATGGCTACACCTTC. As protein: CASSFQGNGYTF.

V usage is TRBV15 and J usage is TRBJ2-7; possibly TRBD2 for D (5 bases). Per the germline V gene, CDR1 is LNHNV and CDR2 is YYDKDF (reference sequence). The ends were cut back, 1 base at V and 3 bases at J, with 10 bases in the middle. The CDR3 spans 14 residues. The CDR3 nucleotides read TGTGCCACCAGCAGAGTCGGGAACGGCTACGAGCAGTACTTC. It specifies CATSRVGNGYEQYF.

The chain joins TRBV4-3 to TRBJ1-2; D remains unclear. Germline values: CDR1 LGHNA, CDR2 YSLEER. This CDR3 is 15 amino acids long. Trimming took off 0 bases at V and 4 bases at J, with 12 bases between the two ends. CDR3 protein: CASSQDLEGLYGYTF. The CDR3 bases are TGCGCCAGCAGCCAAGATCTGGAAGGCCTCTATGGCTACACCTTC.

The V and J genes are TRBV9 and TRBJ2-2, with D perhaps TRBD1 (7 bases). The germline V and J ends were trimmed by 1 base and 6 bases, with 25 bases remaining between them. The CDR3 has 19 amino acids. The germline CDR1 and CDR2 sequences are SGDLS and YYNGEE. CDR3 amino acids: CASSVTGTAMGGNAGELFF. The CDR3 DNA sequence: TGTGCCAGCAGCGTAACCGGGACAGCTATGGGGGGCAACGCCGGGGAGCTGTTTTTT.

This chain joins TRBV15 and TRBJ1-1, with a tentative D call TRBD1 (5 bases). Trimming left V 3 bases short and J 5 bases short, with 13 bases between. CDR1 and CDR2 (germline): LNHNV, YYDKDF (reference sequence). The CDR3 totals 14 residues. The CDR3: CATSRTRGGTEAFF. The CDR3 nucleotides read TGTGCCACCAGCAGGACCCGGGGGGGGACTGAAGCTTTCTTT.

The rearrangement links TRBV5-4 to TRBJ2-6; a weak D match, TRBD2 (5 bases). Trimming removed 4 bases at V and 2 bases at J, with 10 bases between. The CDR3 length is 15 residues. Germline V gene lookup returns CDR1 SGHNT and CDR2 YYREEE (reference sequence). CDR3 residues: CASSPPGAGANVLTF. For the CDR3, the DNA is TGTGCCAGCAGCCCACCCGGGGCTGGGGCCAACGTCCTGACTTTC.

The chain couples TRBV4-1 to TRBJ1-2; TRBD1 agrees at 7 bases. Germline-derived CDR1 and CDR2 are MGHRA and YSYEKL. There are 13 residues in the CDR3. V was pared by 1 base and J by 12 bases, with 8 bases of the junction left unmatched. CDR3: CASSQVPDRENTF. The CDR3 nucleotides read TGCGCCAGCAGCCAAGTCCCAGACAGGGAGAACACCTTC.

The chain carries TRBV7-9 and TRBJ2-5; 8 nucleotides line up with TRBD2. CDR1 and CDR2 (germline): SEHNR, FQNEAQ (reference sequence). CDR3 size: 16 residues. Trimming removed 5 bases from V and 9 bases from J; junction bases left unmatched: 17. The chain's CDR3 is CASSRLPGLVVEAQYF. CDR3 nucleotides: TGTGCCAGCAGCCGCCTTCCGGGACTAGTCGTTGAAGCCCAGTACTTC. Based on the CDR3 plus reference TRBV7-9 and TRBJ2-5, the full variable domain is DTGVSQNPRHKITKRGQNVTFRCDPISEHNRLYWYRQTLGQGPEFLTYFQNEAQLEKSRLLSDRFSAERPKGSFSTLEIQRTEQGDSAMYLCASSRLPGLVVEAQYFGPGTRLLVL.

The V call is TRBV28, the J call TRBJ1-4; D is uncertain. CDR3 length: 15 residues. Germline CDR1 reads MDHEN; CDR2 reads SYDVKM. V lost 5 bases and J 2 bases, leaving 12 bases between the germline ends. This CDR3 is CASSPPSRTNEKLFF. In DNA form, the CDR3 reads TGTGCCAGCAGTCCCCCAAGTAGGACTAATGAAAAACTGTTTTTT.

The chain employs TRBV27 and TRBJ1-6; D possibly corresponds to TRBD1 (5 bases). The CDR3 runs to 14 residues. The germline V and J ends were trimmed by 2 bases and 11 bases, with 13 bases remaining between them. Per the germline V gene, CDR1 is MNHEY and CDR2 is SMNVEV (reference sequence). CDR3 sequence: CASSLGGIKTPLHF. The CDR3 DNA is TGTGCCAGCAGTTTAGGGGGTATAAAGACACCCCTCCACTTT.

This chain joins TRBV4-1 and TRBJ2-7; unclear D gene. The length of the CDR3 is 13 residues. Germline V gene data show CDR1 as MGHRA and CDR2 as YSYEKL. Trimming removed 5 bases at V and 6 bases at J, with 14 bases between. This CDR3 is CASSLNPRAEQYF. CDR3 nucleotides: TGCGCCAGCAGCTTAAATCCTCGGGCCGAGCAGTACTTC.

The chain carries TRBV5-1 and TRBJ2-7; 10 bases are shared with TRBD2. Germline values: CDR1 SGHRS, CDR2 YFSETQ. The CDR3 is made up of 14 amino acids. Trimming at V came to 4 bases and at J to 2 bases, leaving 3 bases not matched to a gene. The CDR3 region has the DNA TGCGCCAGCAGCCAACTAGCGGGACCCTACGAGCAGTACTTC. This codes for CASSQLAGPYEQYF.

The rearrangement links TRBV5-1 to TRBJ2-1, with D unclear. Germline loops: CDR1 SGHRS, CDR2 YFSETQ. The CDR3 loop spans 14 amino acids. V lost 2 bases and J lost 0, with 6 bases in between. Here the CDR3 reads CASSFASSYNEQFF. The CDR3 nucleotides read TGCGCCAGCAGCTTCGCAAGCTCCTACAATGAGCAGTTCTTC. The full variable domain, with the rest looked up from reference TRBV5-1 and TRBJ2-1, is KAGVTQTPRYLIKTRGQQVTLSCSPISGHRSVSWYQQTPGQGLQFLFEYFSETQRNKGNFPGRFSGRQFSNSRSEMNVSTLELGDSALYLCASSFASSYNEQFFGPGTRLTVL.

This chain connects TRBV12-1 to TRBJ2-7; the DNA was not used to check the table's D call, TRBD1. TRBV12-1 is listed as a pseudogene. This CDR3 is built from 15 residues. CDR3 in amino acids: CASSFGSWDRSDFPF. The CDR3 bases are TGTGCCAGCAGCTTTGGGTCTTGGGACAGGTCGGACTTCCCCTTC.

This clone was seen a single time. J is TRBJ2-7 and V is TRBV28; no firm D call. CDR1 and CDR2 (germline): MDHEN, SYDVKM. Trimming shortened V by 5 bases and J by 5 bases, and 13 bases separated the two germline ends. The CDR3 consists of 13 residues. CDR3 bases: TGTGCCAGCAGTCCGGACGGGCTCGACGAGCAGTACTTC. Amino acids: CASSPDGLDEQYF.